This TCR beta chain was captured by sequencing in a study of OX40 agonist ivuxolimab in advanced cancers. Study context: The drug used for patients, ivuxolimab, was an agonistic anti-OX40 (CD134) antibody. Hepatocellular carcinoma, melanoma, renal cell or head and neck cancer occurred in dose-escalation patients.

The V end was cut by 3 bases, the J end by 1 base, with 9 bases between. The CDR3 runs to 14 residues. CDR1 and CDR2 (germline): LGHNA, YNFKEQ. Some clones are missing from TCRdb's copy, which holds only in-frame ones; the method was immunoSEQ multiplex PCR. Here the sample spans around 20,000 clones, almost 85% being singletons. The sample was CD4+ or CD8+ T cells sorted from blood, taken in a trial of the OX40 agonist ivuxolimab. The clonotype comes from an adult with an advanced solid tumor such as melanoma, head and neck, liver or kidney cancer. The chain is built from TRBV4-2 and TRBJ1-1; tentatively, D is TRBD1 (5 bases). CDR3 sequence (DNA): TGTGCCAGCAGCCAGTCTGACAGGAACACTGAAGCTTTCTTT. Translating it yields CASSQSDRNTEAFF.